The 9 T cell receptor beta chains below were found in one sample sequenced in a study of T cells expressing NK-cell markers. TCRdb processed the 5' RACE reads again and assigns one entry to each CDR3 protein, with no DNA. This sample contains about 460,000 distinct CDR3 sequences. The sequencing sample was made of blood T cells: a sorted CD56 or NKG2C T cell subset, CD4+ or CD8+ T cells, or bulk PBMC T cells (not recorded which). The source of these receptors is a woman in her fifties or sixties in good health.

V usage is TRBV2 and J usage is TRBJ1-1. The CDR3 spans 12 residues. Germline-derived CDR1 and CDR2 are SNHLY and FYNNEI. CDR3 in amino acids: CASCRDREGAFF.

The V call is TRBV14, the J call TRBJ1-1. This CDR3 has 15 amino acids. Germline CDR1 reads SGHDN; CDR2 reads FVKESK. The CDR3 loop reads CASSQASWYDTEAFF.

CDR3 region: CASSRPGGADTQYF. V gene TRBV14 combines with J gene TRBJ2-3; checking the TCRdb D call of TRBD1 is not possible without DNA. The CDR3 is 14 residues long. The germline V gene has CDR1 SGHDN and CDR2 FVKESK.

The genes are TRBV10-3 and TRBJ2-1; TCRdb's assignment of TRBD2 cannot be checked, as there is no DNA. The germline gives CDR1 ENHRY, CDR2 SYGVKD. The CDR3 contains 17 residues. The CDR3: CAISEPGPREGTNEQFF.

The genes are TRBV13 and TRBJ2-2; the TCRdb D gene call, TRBD1, has no DNA to confirm it. This CDR3 spans 13 amino acids. Germline CDR1 reads PRHDT; CDR2 reads FYEKMQ (reference sequence). CDR3 protein: CASSLQPGGELFF.

J is TRBJ2-3 and V is TRBV27. Per germline, CDR1 MNHEY and CDR2 SMNVEV (reference sequence). This CDR3 has 13 residues. The CDR3 sequence is CASSRYGTDTQYF.

The V gene is TRBV5-1, the J gene TRBJ1-1; with no DNA, the TCRdb D assignment of TRBD1 cannot be verified. This CDR3 is 16 amino acids long. Germline CDR1 SGHRS, CDR2 YFSETQ. CDR3 region: CASSLGDRGANTEAFF.

V usage is TRBV12-3 or TRBV12-4 and J usage is TRBJ2-4. The CDR3 extends over 11 amino acids. CDR3 residues: CASSLGDIQYF.

The V call is TRBV5-6, the J call TRBJ1-4; the TRBD1 assignment by TCRdb is unverifiable without DNA. Germline loops: CDR1 SGHDT, CDR2 YYEEEE. The CDR3 spans 15 residues. CDR3 loop: CASSLTGPANEKLFF.